The 27 T cell receptor beta chains presented below share a single source sample, sequenced in a study of cytomegalovirus exposure and HLA in healthy donors. Primers: 60 Vbeta forward and 13 Jbeta reverse. Clones were sequenced by immunoSEQ multiplex PCR, and TCRdb holds only the in-frame ones, with some missing. The sample lists 110,000 to 150,000 clones; roughly 9.8% were seen once. Sequencing was done on a sample of PBMCs. The receptors originated from a man between 45 and 60 years old in good health and CMV-seronegative.

This clone was seen more than once but under ten times. The chain couples TRBV7-2 to TRBJ2-5; 9 bases are shared with TRBD1. This CDR3 has 14 residues. Trimming cost V 5 bases and J 5 bases; bases outside gene matches: 6. Per the germline V gene, CDR1 is SGHTA and CDR2 is FQGNSA. The CDR3 reads CASSPTGGKETQYF. The CDR3 DNA reads TGTGCCAGCAGCCCCACAGGGGGCAAGGAGACCCAGTACTTC.

This clone has more than one count but fewer than ten. V and J are TRBV11-2 and TRBJ1-5, with a weak D call TRBD1 (6 bases). The CDR3 runs to 15 residues. Germline CDR1 SGHAT, CDR2 FQNNGV. Trimming left V 5 bases short and J 4 bases short, with 15 bases between. The CDR3 protein is CASSASGQTNQPQHF. For the CDR3, the DNA is TGTGCCAGCAGCGCGTCGGGACAAACAAATCAGCCCCAGCATTTT.

In this sample, this clone turned up a few times. The V gene is TRBV30, the J gene TRBJ2-7; 10 bases map to TRBD2. Germline lookup yields CDR1 GTSNPN and CDR2 SVGIG (reference sequence). The CDR3 loop spans 13 amino acids. The junction had 6 bases not matched to a gene; V was cut back by 5 bases and J by 5 bases. CDR3 DNA sequence: TGTGCCTGGGGCCTAGCGGGAGCGAACGAGCAGTACTTC. Its protein is CAWGLAGANEQYF.

This clone has just a few counts. The chain is built from TRBV5-1 and TRBJ1-1, with a weak D call TRBD1 (5 bases). V lost 2 bases, J lost 1 base, and 9 bases lay in between. Germline V gene lookup returns CDR1 SGHRS and CDR2 YFSETQ. This CDR3 is 14 amino acids long. CDR3 DNA sequence: TGCGCCAGCAGCTTAACTACAGGGAACACTGAAGCTTTCTTT. It translates to CASSLTTGNTEAFF.

The V call is TRBV10-1, the J call TRBJ1-1; TRBD1 matches at 12 bases. Germline V gives CDR1 WNHNN, CDR2 SYGVQD (reference sequence). J lost 1 base, V lost 2 bases, and 5 bases had no gene match. The length of the CDR3 is 17 residues. The CDR3: CASSETVGQGANTEAFF. CDR3 bases: TGCGCCAGCAGTGAGACAGTGGGACAGGGGGCGAACACTGAAGCTTTCTTT.

This clone has more than one count but fewer than ten. The genes are TRBV19 and TRBJ1-5; D ambiguous. CDR1 is LNHDA and CDR2 is SQIVND in the germline V gene (reference sequence). Between the trimmed V and J ends, which lost 7 bases and 5 bases, there was a span of 24 bases. This CDR3 is built from 17 residues. The CDR3, as DNA: TGTGCCAGTACCCTATTAAGATCGGGGTCCGGTTATCAGCCCCAGCATTTT. Amino acids: CASTLLRSGSGYQPQHF.

In its sample, this clone was seen a few times. The genes are TRBV7-8 and TRBJ2-2; D might be TRBD2 (7 bases). CDR1 is SGHVS and CDR2 is FQNEAQ in the germline V gene. The CDR3 is 15 amino acids. V was shortened by 5 bases and J by 7 bases, with 17 bases between the two germline ends. CDR3 nucleotide sequence: TGTGCCAGCAGCCCCACGGGGGGCCGGGGCGGGGAGCTGTTTTTT. Amino acids: CASSPTGGRGGELFF.

The gene calls are TRBV28 and TRBJ2-7; 9 bases are a match to TRBD1. Germline loops: CDR1 MDHEN, CDR2 SYDVKM. V lost 6 bases and J lost 5; bases outside the gene matches: 11. The CDR3 length is 15 residues. Here the CDR3 reads CASRTSGQGSHEQYF. The CDR3 nucleotides are TGTGCCAGCAGAACCTCGGGACAGGGAAGCCACGAGCAGTACTTC. Complete variable domain (other parts from reference TRBV28 and TRBJ2-7): DVKVTQSSRYLVKRTGEKVFLECVQDMDHENMFWYRQDPGLGLRLIYFSYDVKMKEKGDIPEGYSVSREKKERFSLILESASTNQTSMYLCASRTSGQGSHEQYFGPGTRLTVT.

The chain couples TRBV19 to TRBJ2-1; D might be TRBD2 (6 bases). The CDR3 has 16 residues. V was clipped by 6 bases and J by 9 bases, with 24 bases between them. In germline, CDR1 is LNHDA, CDR2 SQIVND (reference sequence). CDR3 loop: CASSSDRRGTIVEQFF. The CDR3 DNA reads as TGTGCCAGTAGCAGCGACCGGCGGGGCACGATCGTTGAGCAGTTCTTC. Combining the CDR3 with reference TRBV19 and TRBJ2-1 gives the whole variable domain DGGITQSPKYLFRKEGQNVTLSCEQNLNHDAMYWYRQDPGQGLRLIYYSQIVNDFQKGDIAEGYSVSREKKESFPLTVTSAQKNPTAFYLCASSSDRRGTIVEQFFGPGTRLTVL.

The chain couples TRBV19 to TRBJ1-2; unclear D gene. The CDR3 is made up of 14 amino acids. Germline loops: CDR1 LNHDA, CDR2 SQIVND (reference sequence). The V and J ends lost 6 bases and 4 bases respectively, with 15 bases between them. CDR3 loop: CASSVGEGPYGYTF. Here the CDR3 DNA reads TGTGCCAGTAGCGTAGGTGAGGGCCCCTATGGCTACACCTTC.

The V gene is TRBV11-2, the J gene TRBJ2-7, with TRBD1 as a possible D gene (5 bases). V dropped 5 bases and J dropped 1 base, with 12 bases sitting between them. The CDR3 runs 14 residues. CDR1 and CDR2 (germline): SGHAT, FQNNGV. The CDR3 spells CASSTNTGSYEQYF. CDR3 coding DNA: TGTGCCAGCAGCACAAATACAGGTTCCTACGAGCAGTACTTC.

The rearrangement joins TRBV7-8 to TRBJ2-5, with 9 nucleotides matching TRBD1. CDR1 and CDR2 (germline): SGHVS, FQNEAQ. V shed 8 bases and J 4 bases; nucleotides not matched to a gene: 2. The CDR3 is made up of 12 amino acids. The CDR3 DNA reads as TGTGCCAGCTTGACAGGGGGAGAGACCCAGTACTTC. Protein product: CASLTGGETQYF. Variable domain in full (rest from reference TRBV7-8 and TRBJ2-5): GAGVSQSPRYKVAKRGQDVALRCDPISGHVSLFWYQQALGQGPEFLTYFQNEAQLDKSGLPSDRFFAERPEGSVSTLKIQRTQQEDSAVYLCASLTGGETQYFGPGTRLLVL.

This clone was picked up a small number of times. V gene TRBV7-3 combines with J gene TRBJ2-6; tentative D call: TRBD2 (5 bases). The germline V and J ends were trimmed by 5 bases and 0 bases, with 5 bases remaining between them. The CDR3 covers 14 residues. Germline V gives CDR1 SGHTA, CDR2 FQGTGA. CDR3 in DNA: TGTGCCAGCAGCGAGGGCTCTGGGGCCAACGTCCTGACTTTC. It is translated as CASSEGSGANVLTF.

The chain employs TRBV7-9 and TRBJ1-2, with a possible D match to TRBD1 (5 bases). V was clipped by 2 bases and J by 5 bases, with 15 bases between them. Germline V gene lookup returns CDR1 SEHNR and CDR2 FQNEAQ (reference sequence). There are 15 residues in the CDR3. Written as DNA, the CDR3 is TGTGCCAGCAGCTTATCCCAGGGTTCACAGTATGGCTACACCTTC. This sequence encodes CASSLSQGSQYGYTF.

In nucleotides, the CDR3 is TGTGCCAGCAGGGCGACTAGCGAGACCTACGAGCAGTACTTC. Its protein is CASRATSETYEQYF. The V call is TRBV6-1, the J call TRBJ2-7, with 8 nucleotides matching TRBD2. The CDR3 has 14 amino acids. The germline V gene encodes CDR1 MNHNS and CDR2 SASEGT. Trimming took 6 bases from V and 2 from J; bases not matched to a gene: 6.

As DNA, the CDR3 is TGTGCCAGCAGCTTAGCCAGGGTCGAGCAGTACTTC. This sequence encodes CASSLARVEQYF. The gene calls are TRBV11-2 and TRBJ2-7; weak D call: TRBD1 (5 bases). Looked up from germline, CDR1 is SGHAT and CDR2 is FQNNGV. V was trimmed by 1 base and J by 6 bases, leaving 7 bases between them. The CDR3 spans 12 residues.

The chain combines TRBV6-4 with TRBJ1-5, with D tentatively TRBD1 (6 bases). This CDR3 has 15 residues. The V gene's germline CDR1 is MRHNA and CDR2 SNTAGT. Deletions cut 4 bases from V and 6 bases from J, with 16 bases between. For the CDR3, the DNA is TGTGCCAGCAGTGTCTACACAGGGCAGGCTCAGCCCCAGCATTTT. Its translation: CASSVYTGQAQPQHF.

This clone was found a few times. This sequence joins TRBV29-1 and TRBJ2-1; TRBD2 is a possible D gene (6 bases). V was cut by 4 bases and J by 0 bases, with 16 bases left in between. This CDR3 contains 16 residues. Germline V gene lookup returns CDR1 SQVTM and CDR2 ANQGSEA. This chain's CDR3 is CSVAALARSSYNEQFF. The DNA for the CDR3 is TGCAGCGTTGCGGCCCTAGCGCGCAGCTCCTACAATGAGCAGTTCTTC.

This clone was seen at least ten times. The gene calls are TRBV2 and TRBJ2-3, with TRBD2 matching over 8 bases. The CDR3 runs 14 residues. The V and J ends lost 0 bases and 9 bases, in that order; junction bases with no gene match: 5. Germline V CDR1 and CDR2: SNHLY, FYNNEI. The CDR3 nucleotides are TGTGCCAGCAGTGAAGCGGGCGGGGGGACAACGCAGTATTTT. This translates into CASSEAGGGTTQYF.

The chain employs TRBV11-2 and TRBJ1-4, with D possibly TRBD1 on 5 matching bases. Germline CDR1 SGHAT, CDR2 FQNNGV. This CDR3 region has 14 residues. V lost 5 bases to trimming and J lost 8 bases, with 15 bases between them. CDR3 in DNA: TGTGCCAGCAGCCTGGCGGGGGAAGGAGAAAAACTGTTTTTT. Its protein is CASSLAGEGEKLFF. Variable domain in full (rest from reference TRBV11-2 and TRBJ1-4): EAGVAQSPRYKIIEKRQSVAFWCNPISGHATLYWYQQILGQGPKLLIQFQNNGVVDDSQLPKDRFSAERLKGVDSTLKIQPAKLEDSAVYLCASSLAGEGEKLFFGSGTQLSVL.

This clone showed up just a few times. V gene TRBV29-1 combines with J gene TRBJ2-3, with TRBD1 identical over 8 bases. V was pared by 7 bases and J by 2 bases, with 8 bases of the junction left unmatched. This CDR3 comprises 14 residues. Germline values: CDR1 SQVTM, CDR2 ANQGSEA. The CDR3 is CSAGYRGITDTQYF. In nucleotides, the CDR3 is TGCAGCGCTGGGTACAGGGGGATCACAGATACGCAGTATTTT.

In this sample, this clone turned up a few times. This rearrangement joins TRBV7-6 to TRBJ1-1; D might be TRBD1 (5 bases). The CDR3 covers 13 residues. Trimming pared 8 bases from V and 3 bases from J, leaving 13 bases between. Germline loops: CDR1 SGHVS, CDR2 FNYEAQ. The CDR3 DNA reads as TGTGCCAGCTCCAGAGACAGAGACACTGAAGCTTTCTTT. It codes for CASSRDRDTEAFF.

In this sample, this clone turned up a few times. This rearrangement joins TRBV2 to TRBJ1-1; the D gene is possibly TRBD1 (6 bases). Germline-derived CDR1 and CDR2 are SNHLY and FYNNEI. With 4 bases removed from V and 0 bases from J, the gap between germline ends came to 9 bases. The CDR3 consists of 14 residues. The CDR3 loop reads CASSAQGLNTEAFF. Written as DNA, the CDR3 is TGTGCCAGCAGTGCACAGGGTTTGAACACTGAAGCTTTCTTT.

V gene TRBV5-1 combines with J gene TRBJ1-6; 9 nucleotides agree with TRBD1. The germline CDR1 and CDR2 sequences are SGHRS and YFSETQ. With V trimmed by 1 base and J by 5 bases, 4 bases remained unmatched. The CDR3 runs to 16 residues. The CDR3 DNA follows: TGCGCCAGCAGCTTGACAGGGGGCGCAAATAATTCACCCCTCCACTTT. Encoded protein: CASSLTGGANNSPLHF. The complete variable domain, with remaining parts taken from reference TRBV5-1 and TRBJ1-6, reads KAGVTQTPRYLIKTRGQQVTLSCSPISGHRSVSWYQQTPGQGLQFLFEYFSETQRNKGNFPGRFSGRQFSNSRSEMNVSTLELGDSALYLCASSLTGGANNSPLHFGNGTRLTVT.

In its sample, this clone was seen a few times. This rearrangement joins TRBV19 to TRBJ2-2, with TRBD1 matching 7 bases. In germline, CDR1 is LNHDA, CDR2 SQIVND (reference sequence). V dropped 2 bases and J dropped 1; count of bases not matched to a gene: 1. The CDR3 runs 15 residues. The CDR3 sequence is CASSITGVNTGELFF. Here the CDR3 DNA reads TGTGCCAGTAGTATAACAGGGGTGAACACCGGGGAGCTGTTTTTT.

This clone came up a few times. The chain joins TRBV9 to TRBJ2-1; 8 positions match TRBD2. The CDR3 length is 14 residues. The V segment lost 0 bases and the J segment 8 bases; nucleotides outside the gene matches: 4. Per germline, CDR1 SGDLS and CDR2 YYNGEE. CDR3 nucleotides: TGTGCCAGCAGCGTAGTGACGGGGGGGGATGAGCAGTTCTTC. It codes for CASSVVTGGDEQFF.

This clone was detected only a few times. The rearrangement uses TRBV5-1 and TRBJ1-5; unclear D gene. The ends were cut back, 4 bases at V and 2 bases at J, with 16 bases in the middle. The length of the CDR3 is 16 residues. Germline V lookup: CDR1 SGHRS, CDR2 YFSETQ. In DNA, the CDR3 is TGCGCCAGCAGCCCCGAGCCCGGGTCGGGCAATCAGCCCCAGCATTTT. It codes for CASSPEPGSGNQPQHF.